The 21 T cell receptor beta chains below come from one sample, sequenced in a study of cytomegalovirus exposure and HLA in healthy donors (dated by TCRdb to the late 2010s). The library was made by the immunoSEQ multiplex PCR assay. For the multiplex PCR, a mixture combining 60 forward primers for TCR Vbeta segments and 13 reverse primers for TCR Jbeta segments was used. Drawn from immuneACCESS, this table holds only the in-frame rearrangements with V and J called that TCRdb kept. Clones are partly lost; checked studies trace under half to an unresolved V gene and leave the rest unexplained. This sample lists more than 95,000 clones; around three quarters were detected once. The ten largest clones represent around 4% of the sample. The material sequenced was PBMCs. Receptor source: a man aged 35-49 years in good health and CMV-seronegative.

The chain recombines TRBV7-8 with TRBJ1-1; possible D gene TRBD1, 6 bases. The CDR3 length is 15 residues. Trimming cost V 5 bases and J 1 base, with 14 bases left between them. Germline-derived CDR1 and CDR2 are SGHVS and FQNEAQ. For the CDR3, the DNA is TGTGCCAGCAGCCCGCGTGGGGGCCGGAACACTGAAGCTTTCTTT. Protein: CASSPRGGRNTEAFF.

The chain links TRBV19 to TRBJ1-5; 7 bases agree with TRBD1. This CDR3 is 14 amino acids long. V lost 7 bases and J lost 4; bases outside the gene matches: 7. The germline V gene has CDR1 LNHDA and CDR2 SQIVND (reference sequence). CDR3 DNA sequence: TGTGCCAGTACCTGGACAGGAGGAAATCAGCCCCAGCATTTT. Translated: CASTWTGGNQPQHF.

The V gene is TRBV5-1, the J gene TRBJ2-7; D is uncertain. V was shortened by 0 bases and J by 1 base, with 8 bases between the two germline ends. CDR3 length equals 14 residues. Germline values: CDR1 SGHRS, CDR2 YFSETQ. CDR3 nucleotides: TGCGCCAGCAGCTTGGTGACACTTTCCTACGAGCAGTACTTC. This translates into CASSLVTLSYEQYF.

This clone was seen a handful of times. The V call is TRBV14, the J call TRBJ1-1, with TRBD1 identical over 7 bases. Per germline, CDR1 SGHDN and CDR2 FVKESK. J was trimmed by 12 bases and V by 0 bases; bases with no gene match: 13. This CDR3 spans 15 amino acids. CDR3 bases: TGTGCCAGCAGCCAAGACTTCAGGGGGAATGGAAGAACTTTCTTT. Translated, it gives CASSQDFRGNGRTFF.

V gene TRBV13 combines with J gene TRBJ2-3, with 10 bases fitting TRBD2. Germline loops: CDR1 PRHDT, CDR2 FYEKMQ (reference sequence). This CDR3 has 16 residues. V was clipped by 6 bases and J by 7 bases; unmatched bases: 13. The CDR3 spells CASRLGAGGPVNTQYF. CDR3 coding DNA: TGTGCCAGCAGACTGGGAGCGGGGGGGCCTGTGAATACGCAGTATTTT.

This clone was recorded once. The rearrangement links TRBV19 to TRBJ2-1; 7 nucleotides line up with TRBD1. From germline, CDR1 is LNHDA and CDR2 SQIVND (reference sequence). The CDR3 runs to 13 residues. With V trimmed by 10 bases and J by 4 bases, 7 bases remained unmatched. The CDR3 DNA is TGTGCCACCGGGACAGCTTCTTACAATGAGCAGTTCTTC. It yields the protein CATGTASYNEQFF.

This clone is a singleton in its sample. The CDR3 region is CSAIPSDTQYF. CDR3 nucleotide sequence: TGCAGTGCTATCCCATCAGATACGCAGTATTTT. The J gene is TRBJ2-3, the V gene TRBV20-1; D not resolved. CDR3 length: 11 residues. V was pared by 4 bases and J by 4 bases, with 6 bases between. Germline assignment: CDR1 DFQATT and CDR2 SNEGSKA (reference sequence).

This clone was recorded a few times. The rearrangement joins TRBV28 to TRBJ2-5, with D possibly being TRBD1 (6 bases). The end of the DNA is better explained by TRBJ2-7, so the J call may be wrong. Germline V gene lookup returns CDR1 MDHEN and CDR2 SYDVKM. CDR3 length equals 15 residues. The CDR3 nucleotides read TGTGCCAGCAGTCCCCCAGGGGCCGGGACCTACGAGCAGTACTTC. Its protein product is CASSPPGAGTYEQYF.

The V gene is TRBV4-3, the J gene TRBJ1-4, with 9 bases that match TRBD1. This CDR3 has 15 residues. The germline V gene has CDR1 LGHNA and CDR2 YSLEER. V dropped 2 bases and J dropped 7; count of bases not matched to a gene: 5. CDR3 coding DNA: TGCGCCAGCAGCCAAACCGGGACAGGGAGTGAAAAACTGTTTTTT. It specifies CASSQTGTGSEKLFF.

This chain uses TRBV19 with TRBJ1-6; a possible D gene is TRBD1 (6 bases). V lost 7 bases, J lost 2 bases, and 15 bases lay in between. Germline V gene lookup returns CDR1 LNHDA and CDR2 SQIVND (reference sequence). CDR3 size: 16 residues. CDR3 in amino acids: CASKNPGETYNSPLHF. In nucleotides, the CDR3 is TGTGCCAGTAAGAACCCAGGGGAAACCTATAATTCACCCCTCCACTTT.

This clone is a singleton in its sample. V gene TRBV19 combines with J gene TRBJ2-1; TRBD2 matches at 11 bases. V lost 10 bases to trimming and J lost 1 base; unmatched junction nucleotides: 6. The V gene's germline CDR1 is LNHDA and CDR2 SQIVND (reference sequence). This CDR3 is 15 amino acids long. The CDR3 coding sequence is TGTGCCACCCGACTAGCGGGGCGATCCTACAATGAGCAGTTCTTC. Protein product: CATRLAGRSYNEQFF.

This chain links TRBV18 with TRBJ1-4, with no clear D. The CDR3 is made up of 14 amino acids. With 1 base removed from V and 3 bases from J, the gap between germline ends came to 6 bases. Germline values: CDR1 KGHSH, CDR2 LQKENI. CDR3 region: CASSPQQSNEKLFF. The CDR3 bases are TGTGCCAGCTCACCACAACAGTCTAATGAAAAACTGTTTTTT. Full variable domain (outside the CDR3, taken from reference TRBV18 and TRBJ1-4): NAGVMQNPRHLVRRRGQEARLRCSPMKGHSHVYWYRQLPEEGLKFMVYLQKENIIDESGMPKERFSAEFPKEGPSILRIQQVVRGDSAAYFCASSPQQSNEKLFFGSGTQLSVL.

The chain has TRBV7-3 and TRBJ1-4; perhaps TRBD1 as D (5 bases). Deletions cut 3 bases from V and 4 bases from J, with 12 bases between. From germline, CDR1 is SGHTA and CDR2 FQGTGA. The CDR3 has 15 residues. DNA of the CDR3: TGTGCCAGCAGCTTTGATGGGGGGGATAATGAAAAACTGTTTTTT. Translated, it gives CASSFDGGDNEKLFF.

The rearrangement joins TRBV28 to TRBJ1-1; D gene ambiguous. The germline V gene has CDR1 MDHEN and CDR2 SYDVKM. Trimming removed 2 bases at V and 0 bases at J, with 7 bases between. This CDR3 spans 14 amino acids. CDR3 sequence reads: CASSLRSLNTEAFF. The CDR3 DNA reads TGTGCCAGCAGTTTACGGTCACTGAACACTGAAGCTTTCTTT. The full variable domain, completed using reference TRBV28 and TRBJ1-1, is DVKVTQSSRYLVKRTGEKVFLECVQDMDHENMFWYRQDPGLGLRLIYFSYDVKMKEKGDIPEGYSVSREKKERFSLILESASTNQTSMYLCASSLRSLNTEAFFGQGTRLTVV.

The sample holds a few counts of this clone. The rearrangement uses TRBV4-2 and TRBJ2-2; 9 bases align to TRBD2. This CDR3 is 16 amino acids long. Trimming cost V 0 bases and J 10 bases; bases outside gene matches: 9. Germline V gene data show CDR1 as LGHNA and CDR2 as YNFKEQ. CDR3 nucleotides: TGTGCCAGCAGCCAAGAGAGGGGCGGGGGGGGCGAGGAGCTGTTTTTT. Translated, it gives CASSQERGGGGEELFF.

In this sample, this clone turned up a few times. The chain carries TRBV7-2 and TRBJ1-6, with D tentatively TRBD1 (5 bases). The CDR3 runs to 16 residues. Trimming took 3 bases from V and 5 from J, leaving 14 bases between them. CDR1 and CDR2 (germline): SGHTA, FQGNSA. The DNA of the CDR3 is TGTGCCAGCAGCTTTGGGGGGGAGGGCAATAATTCACCCCTCCACTTT. This translates into CASSFGGEGNNSPLHF. Full variable domain (remainder filled in from reference TRBV7-2 and TRBJ1-6): GAGVSQSPSNKVTEKGKDVELRCDPISGHTALYWYRQSLGQGLEFLIYFQGNSAPDKSGLPSDRFSAERTGGSVSTLTIQRTQQEDSAVYLCASSFGGEGNNSPLHFGNGTRLTVT.

J is TRBJ1-5 and V is TRBV19; perhaps TRBD1 as D (6 bases). The CDR3 spans 17 residues. Trimming took off 5 bases at V and 0 bases at J, with 17 bases between the two ends. Per the germline V gene, CDR1 is LNHDA and CDR2 is SQIVND (reference sequence). The CDR3 nucleotides read TGTGCCAGTAGTCGGCGGGGGAAGGGGGATAGCAATCAGCCCCAGCATTTT. Amino acid sequence: CASSRRGKGDSNQPQHF.

The chain has TRBV5-1 and TRBJ2-7; the match to TRBD1 covers 7 bases. The CDR3 runs 15 residues. Germline CDR1 and CDR2: SGHRS and YFSETQ. V was clipped by 2 bases and J by 5 bases; unmatched bases: 10. The CDR3 protein is CASSLGGPPFDEQYF. The CDR3 nucleotides read TGCGCCAGCAGCTTAGGGGGCCCCCCTTTCGACGAGCAGTACTTC. Combining the CDR3 with reference TRBV5-1 and TRBJ2-7 gives the whole variable domain KAGVTQTPRYLIKTRGQQVTLSCSPISGHRSVSWYQQTPGQGLQFLFEYFSETQRNKGNFPGRFSGRQFSNSRSEMNVSTLELGDSALYLCASSLGGPPFDEQYFGPGTRLTVT.

V and J are TRBV19 and TRBJ2-2; D might be TRBD1 (5 bases). Per the germline V gene, CDR1 is LNHDA and CDR2 is SQIVND (reference sequence). This CDR3 contains 16 residues. Trimming stripped 5 bases from V and 2 bases from J, with 15 bases between. In DNA form, the CDR3 reads TGTGCCAGTAGTGTCGTAAGGACACTAAACACCGGGGAGCTGTTTTTT. Translated, it gives CASSVVRTLNTGELFF.

The V gene is TRBV19, the J gene TRBJ1-2; D gene unclear. V shed 6 bases and J shed 7 bases, with 18 bases lying between them. The CDR3 sequence is 14 residues long. Looked up from germline, CDR1 is LNHDA and CDR2 is SQIVND (reference sequence). The CDR3 sequence is CASRPIGFEAGYTF. In DNA form, the CDR3 reads TGTGCCAGTAGACCGATCGGGTTCGAGGCTGGCTACACCTTC.

The V gene is TRBV18, the J gene TRBJ1-1, with D possibly matching TRBD1 (6 bases). This CDR3 has 13 amino acids. Trimming pared 9 bases from V and 4 bases from J, leaving 15 bases between. Germline CDR1 is KGHSH and CDR2 is LQKENI. The CDR3 spells CASLTGPGTEAFF. The DNA for the CDR3 is TGTGCCAGTTTGACAGGCCCGGGCACTGAAGCTTTCTTT.